Listed below are T cell receptor beta chains from one sample, sequenced in a study of long-term antiretroviral therapy in people with HIV. Method: immunoSEQ multiplex PCR; TCRdb's copy keeps in-frame clones and lacks some. The sample includes tens of thousands of clones, nearly 95% seen only once; the top ten take less than 10%. Sequenced material: unsorted PBMCs, taken more than 6 years after starting antiretroviral therapy. Receptors were obtained from a man younger than 40 with HIV. The CDR3 runs from the conserved cysteine through the conserved F or W. Fields, in order: V gene, clone size, D gene, J gene, CDR3 DNA, CDR3 protein. A D gene is named only where the DNA matches it firmly. Clone size, where shown, is once, few, many, or a class for clones that have expanded.

TRBV4-1,.,.,TRBJ2-1,TGCGCCAGCAGCCAAGAAAGTAGTCAGTATGAGCAGTTCTTC,CASSQESSQYEQFF
TRBV5-1,.,.,TRBJ1-2,TGCGCCAGCAGCTTGGATCCAGACTATGGCTACACCTTC,CASSLDPDYGYTF
TRBV4-1,.,.,TRBJ1-3,TGCGCCAGCAGCCAAGATCGGTCTCCTGGAAACACCATATATTTT,CASSQDRSPGNTIYF
TRBV2,.,.,TRBJ1-5,TGTGCCAGTGGGTACTCCGGGACCCACAAGGTACAGCCCCAGCATTTT,CASGYSGTHKVQPQHF
TRBV13,.,TRBD1,TRBJ1-4,TGTGCCAGCAGTAGGGGGCGGGAAAAACTGTTTTTT,CASSRGREKLFF
TRBV5-1,.,TRBD2,TRBJ2-5,TGCGCCAGCAGCCCGGGACTAGCGGGAGCTCGTGAGACCCAGTACTTC,CASSPGLAGARETQYF
TRBV28,.,TRBD1,TRBJ1-1,TGTGCCAGCCGGCTACAGGGGATTGAAGCTTTCTTT,CASRLQGIEAFF
TRBV5-1,.,TRBD1,TRBJ2-1,TGCGCCAGCAGCTTGGTGGGACAGTCTACTAGGCGCAATGAGCAGTTCTTC,CASSLVGQSTRRNEQFF
TRBV5-1,.,.,TRBJ2-2,TGCGCCAGCGAAAAGGGGCTCACCGGGGAGCTGTTTTTT,CASEKGLTGELFF
TRBV6-5,.,TRBD2,TRBJ2-1,TGTGCCAGCAGTTTTAGCGGGAGCTCCTACAATGAGCAGTTCTTC,CASSFSGSSYNEQFF
TRBV2,.,.,TRBJ1-2,TGTGCCAGCAGTGACACTGACAGGACCAACTATGGCTACACCTTC,CASSDTDRTNYGYTF
TRBV6-5,.,TRBD2,TRBJ2-5,TGTGCCAGCAGTTACTCGACTAGCGGACAAGAGACCCAGTACTTC,CASSYSTSGQETQYF
TRBV6-1,.,.,TRBJ1-5,TGTGCCACCCTCTCCGGGCAGGGAGGAATTCAGCCCCAGCATTTT,CATLSGQGGIQPQHF
TRBV5-1,.,.,TRBJ1-1,TGCGCCAGCAGGGAGGGGGGGAGTGAAGCTTTCTTT,CASREGGSEAFF
TRBV6-5,.,.,TRBJ1-6,TGTGCCAGCAATCGGGCGTTAAACGATAATTCACCCCTCCACTTT,CASNRALNDNSPLHF
TRBV5-1,.,TRBD1,TRBJ1-2,TGCGCCAGCAGCTTGTCGGGACAGACCTATGGCTACACCTTC,CASSLSGQTYGYTF
TRBV25-1,once,.,TRBJ2-1,TGTGCCAGCACCGGGCCCACCTACAATGAGCAGTTCTTC,CASTGPTYNEQFF
TRBV5-6,.,.,TRBJ2-2,TGTGCCAGCAGCTTGGCTTCGGTCAGGGGACCCGACGGGACCGGGGAGCTGTTTTTT,CASSLASVRGPDGTGELFF
TRBV9,.,.,TRBJ1-4,TGTGCCAGCAGCGTTGGCGGCTTTAATGAAAAACTGTTTTTT,CASSVGGFNEKLFF
TRBV5-1,.,.,TRBJ2-3,TGCGCCAGCAGCTTGGCGGCAGTGGGTACAGATACGCAGTATTTT,CASSLAAVGTDTQYF
TRBV9,.,TRBD2,TRBJ2-3,TGTGCCAGCAGCCTTACCGTGGTAGCGGGAGGGCCCGGGGATACGCAGTATTTT,CASSLTVVAGGPGDTQYF
TRBV7-2,.,.,TRBJ1-5,TGTGCCAGCAGCTTACAGGGGTTGGGGGGCAATCAGCCCCAGCATTTT,CASSLQGLGGNQPQHF